This TCR beta chain was identified during a study of cytomegalovirus exposure and HLA in healthy donors. The study ran its PCR with 60 Vbeta and 13 Jbeta primers. Some clones are missing from TCRdb's copy, which holds only in-frame ones; the method was immunoSEQ multiplex PCR. This sample yields roughly 63,000 clones, of which about 65% are seen a single time; roughly 25% belongs to the top ten. General study findings and limits: Researchers reported in a later analysis that a missense DCLRE1C variant was tied to TCR beta V- and J-gene trimming.

A word on this clone: Its antigen remains unidentified.

This CDR3 region has 13 residues. Germline V lookup: CDR1 LNHNV, CDR2 YYDKDF (reference sequence). V was shortened by 4 bases and J by 5 bases, with 9 bases between the two germline ends. The rearrangement joins TRBV15 to TRBJ1-5; D call uncertain. The sample was PBMCs. The sequence was obtained from a man in his forties or fifties in good health and CMV-seropositive. This chain's CDR3 is CATSKSRDQPQHF. The DNA of the CDR3 is TGTGCCACCAGCAAGAGTCGCGATCAGCCCCAGCATTTT. The full variable domain, with the rest looked up from reference TRBV15 and TRBJ1-5, is DAMVIQNPRYQVTQFGKPVTLSCSQTLNHNVMYWYQQKSSQAPKLLFHYYDKDFNNEADTPDNFQSRRPNTSFCFLDIRSPGLGDTAMYLCATSKSRDQPQHFGDGTRLSIL.